This TCR beta chain derives from a study of T cells after yellow fever vaccination. Trimming cost V 3 bases and J 7 bases, with 12 bases left between them. Germline lookup yields CDR1 SGHTA and CDR2 FQGNSA. The CDR3 sequence is 13 residues long. One entry per CDR3 protein results from TCRdb running MiXCR on the 5' RACE reads. The sample contains more than 90,000 distinct CDR3 sequences, 7.2% of which appear only once. This clonotype was picked up a small number of times. The rearrangement uses TRBV7-2 and TRBJ1-1, with D uncertain. The sequences come from CD4+ T cells sorted from PBMCs, collected roughly 45 days after the first yellow fever vaccination. The source of this sequence is a man younger than 30 who received the YFV17D yellow fever vaccine. For the CDR3, the DNA is TGTGCCAGCAGCTTTCTCGGGCGTCGTGAAGCTTTCTTT. Translated: CASSFLGRREAFF. Variable domain in full (rest from reference TRBV7-2 and TRBJ1-1): GAGVSQSPSNKVTEKGKDVELRCDPISGHTALYWYRQSLGQGLEFLIYFQGNSAPDKSGLPSDRFSAERTGGSVSTLTIQRTQQEDSAVYLCASSFLGRREAFFGQGTRLTVV.